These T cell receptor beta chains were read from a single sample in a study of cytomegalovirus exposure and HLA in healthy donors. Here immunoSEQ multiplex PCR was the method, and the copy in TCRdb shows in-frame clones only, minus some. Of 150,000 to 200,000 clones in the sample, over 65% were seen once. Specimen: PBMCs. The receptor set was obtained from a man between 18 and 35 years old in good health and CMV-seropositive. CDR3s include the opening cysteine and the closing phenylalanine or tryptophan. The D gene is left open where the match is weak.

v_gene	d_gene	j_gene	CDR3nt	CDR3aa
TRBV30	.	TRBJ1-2	TGTGCCTGGAGTAGTGGGCCAGGTAATGGCTACACCTTC	CAWSSGPGNGYTF
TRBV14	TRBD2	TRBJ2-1	TGTGCCAGCAGCCATTGGCGGGAGGCGGCCAATGAGCAGTTCTTC	CASSHWREAANEQFF
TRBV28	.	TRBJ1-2	TGTGCCAGCAGTTTGGTCCGGGGGGCGCTCGGTTTAACCTATGGCTACACCTTC	CASSLVRGALGLTYGYTF
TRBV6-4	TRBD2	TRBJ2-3	TGTGCCAGCAGTGAACTGCGGGGGGATACGCAGTATTTT	CASSELRGDTQYF
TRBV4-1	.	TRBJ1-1	TGCGCCAGCAGCCAAGTTCAGGGGACGACTGAAGCTTTCTTT	CASSQVQGTTEAFF
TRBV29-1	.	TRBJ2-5	TGCAGCGTTGAAGTTGTAGTCAGGGAGACCCAGTACTTC	CSVEVVVRETQYF
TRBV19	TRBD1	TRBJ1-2	TGTGCCTCAGGGGGAATCGATGGCTACACCTTC	CASGGIDGYTF
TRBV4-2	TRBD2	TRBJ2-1	TGTGCCAGCAGCCTAGAACGACCGGGACTAGCGGGAGACGAGCAGTTCTTC	CASSLERPGLAGDEQFF
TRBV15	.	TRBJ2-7	TGTGCCACCAGCAGAGGGGCGGGGGCGCTTTTCTACGAGCAGTACTTC	CATSRGAGALFYEQYF
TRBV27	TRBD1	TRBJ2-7	TGTGCCAGCAGCCTGACAGGGGCCCCCTACGAGCAGTACTTC	CASSLTGAPYEQYF
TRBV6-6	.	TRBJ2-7	TGTGCCAGCAGACCCTTGGGCGCGGGGGCCTCCTACGAGCAGTACTTC	CASRPLGAGASYEQYF